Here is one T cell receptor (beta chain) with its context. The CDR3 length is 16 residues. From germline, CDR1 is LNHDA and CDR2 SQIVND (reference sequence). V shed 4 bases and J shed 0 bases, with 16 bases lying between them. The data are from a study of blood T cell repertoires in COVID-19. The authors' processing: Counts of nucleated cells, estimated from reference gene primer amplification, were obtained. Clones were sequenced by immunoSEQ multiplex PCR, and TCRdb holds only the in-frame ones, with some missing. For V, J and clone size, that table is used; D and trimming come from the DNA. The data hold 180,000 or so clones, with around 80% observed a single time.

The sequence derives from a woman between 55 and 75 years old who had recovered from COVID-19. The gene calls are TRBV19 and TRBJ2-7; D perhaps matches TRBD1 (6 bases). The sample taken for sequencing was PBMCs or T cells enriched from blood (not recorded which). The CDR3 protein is CASSTHTGSPSYEQYF. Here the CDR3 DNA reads TGTGCCAGTAGTACCCATACAGGGTCCCCCTCCTACGAGCAGTACTTC.